The 12 T cell receptor beta chains given below trace back to one sample, sequenced in a study of T cell responses to AZD1222 COVID-19 vaccine. The assay was immunoSEQ multiplex PCR, and TCRdb's table has in-frame clones only and misses some. The data contain some 180,000 clones, over 90% of them singletons. Sequenced here: peripheral blood, sampled 28 days after the second AZD1222 dose. The receptors come from an adult who received the AZD1222 COVID-19 vaccine.

This chain joins TRBV2 and TRBJ2-5; tentatively, D is TRBD2 (5 bases). The V gene lost 0 bases and the J gene lost 0 bases, with 14 bases spanning the gap. The V gene's germline CDR1 is SNHLY and CDR2 FYNNEI. The length of the CDR3 is 17 residues. CDR3 bases: TGTGCCAGCAGTGAAGCGCTTAGTACGCGGGACCAAGAGACCCAGTACTTC. Translating gives CASSEALSTRDQETQYF.

This clone was seen only a few times. The CDR3: CASSERQSSYEQYF. The CDR3 DNA is TGTGCCAGCAGTGAACGCCAGAGCTCCTACGAGCAGTACTTC. The V call is TRBV2, the J call TRBJ2-7; D remains unclear. CDR1 SNHLY and CDR2 FYNNEI come from the germline V gene. This CDR3 comprises 14 residues. Trimming left V 2 bases short and J 0 bases short, with 8 bases between.

The chain carries TRBV9 and TRBJ2-7; no definite D call. V was trimmed by 0 bases and J by 5 bases, leaving 12 bases between them. The CDR3 loop spans 14 amino acids. Per the germline V gene, CDR1 is SGDLS and CDR2 is YYNGEE. DNA of the CDR3: TGTGCCAGCAGCGTAGGTGGCGAACCCAACGAGCAGTACTTC. It translates to CASSVGGEPNEQYF.

J is TRBJ2-7 and V is TRBV7-2; 9 nucleotides line up with TRBD2. The germline V gene encodes CDR1 SGHTA and CDR2 FQGNSA. There are 17 residues in the CDR3. Trimming removed 1 base from V and 2 bases from J; junction bases left unmatched: 9. The CDR3 region has the DNA TGTGCCAGCAGCTTAGTACACTTGCGACTAGCGGCCTACGAGCAGTACTTC. This sequence encodes CASSLVHLRLAAYEQYF.

This CDR3 reads CASSSGRRNEKLFF. CDR3 nucleotide sequence: TGTGCCAGCAGCTCGGGACGGCGAAATGAAAAACTGTTTTTT. The chain links TRBV5-4 to TRBJ1-4; TRBD1 is a possible D gene (5 bases). CDR3 length: 14 amino acids. CDR1 SGHNT and CDR2 YYREEE come from the germline V gene (reference sequence). V was pared by 3 bases and J by 5 bases, with 11 bases between.

The rearrangement joins TRBV11-3 to TRBJ2-5; D may match TRBD1 or TRBD2 (5 bases each). CDR1 and CDR2 from the germline V gene are SGHNT and YENEEA. The ends were cut back, 5 bases at V and 2 bases at J, with 15 bases in the middle. The CDR3 loop spans 15 amino acids. The DNA of the CDR3 is TGTGCCAGCAGCCCAAGGGGACGGCAGCAAGAGACCCAGTACTTC. Its protein product is CASSPRGRQQETQYF.

The rearrangement joins TRBV19 to TRBJ1-6; 7 nucleotides line up with TRBD1. The trim removed 3 bases at V and 7 bases at J, leaving 6 bases unmatched. Germline V lookup: CDR1 LNHDA, CDR2 SQIVND (reference sequence). The CDR3 loop spans 15 amino acids. CDR3 in amino acids: CASSIPGQRNSPLHF. In DNA, the CDR3 is TGTGCCAGTAGTATCCCGGGACAGAGAAATTCACCCCTCCACTTT.

This chain joins TRBV30 and TRBJ1-4; D is undetermined. Germline loops: CDR1 GTSNPN, CDR2 SVGIG (reference sequence). The CDR3 covers 14 residues. The V end lost 0 bases, the J end lost 8 bases, and 13 bases lay between the germline ends. This CDR3 is CAWSVATGTEKLFF. In DNA form, the CDR3 reads TGTGCCTGGAGTGTGGCCACGGGTACGGAAAAACTGTTTTTT.

V and J are TRBV28 and TRBJ2-1; D gene ambiguous. The CDR3 length is 11 residues. Germline CDR1 MDHEN, CDR2 SYDVKM. The V end was cut by 5 bases, the J end by 6 bases, with 5 bases between. CDR3 sequence (DNA): TGTGCCAGCAGTCCTCGCAATGAGCAGTTCTTC. Amino acid sequence: CASSPRNEQFF.

This sequence joins TRBV7-3 and TRBJ2-1; the D is unclear. The CDR3 has 12 residues. Trimming took 5 bases from V and 8 from J, leaving 10 bases between them. Per the germline V gene, CDR1 is SGHTA and CDR2 is FQGTGA. Here the CDR3 DNA reads TGTGCCAGCAGCCCCAACTCCGATGAGCAGTTCTTC. Amino acids: CASSPNSDEQFF. Supplemented by reference TRBV7-3 and TRBJ2-1, the full variable domain reads GAGVSQTPSNKVTEKGKYVELRCDPISGHTALYWYRQSLGQGPEFLIYFQGTGAADDSGLPNDRFFAVRPEGSVSTLKIQRTERGDSAVYLCASSPNSDEQFFGPGTRLTVL.

J is TRBJ1-1 and V is TRBV4-1; D gene ambiguous. The germline CDR1 and CDR2 sequences are MGHRA and YSYEKL. Trimming cost V 3 bases and J 1 base, with 6 bases left between them. The CDR3 sequence is 13 residues long. CDR3 in amino acids: CASSHGRNTEAFF. CDR3 bases: TGCGCCAGCAGCCACGGGAGGAACACTGAAGCTTTCTTT.

The V call is TRBV20-1, the J call TRBJ1-1; D gene uncertain. The CDR3 length is 15 residues. Looked up from germline, CDR1 is DFQATT and CDR2 is SNEGSKA (reference sequence). V lost 3 bases and J lost 6, with 20 bases in between. The chain's CDR3 is CSASSSGVRVSEAFF. The CDR3 bases are TGCAGTGCTAGTTCTTCCGGGGTAAGGGTGTCTGAAGCTTTCTTT.